This T cell receptor beta chain was identified in a study of shared clonotypes between healthy human individuals. About the research overall: Each donor contributed plates that comprised three CD4 naive, three CD4 memory, two CD8 naive and one CD8 memory.

Concerning this clone itself: Its antigen is not identified.

Libraries were prepared by immunoSEQ multiplex PCR; TCRdb keeps only in-frame clonotypes and omits some of them. The data show hundreds of thousands of clones, less than 98% seen once. The study's findings and limits: For naive CD4 cells, 4% to 5% of clonotypes were shared across a handful of donors.

Germline CDR1 and CDR2: MDHEN and SYDVKM. Trimming removed 7 bases at V and 0 bases at J, with 13 bases between. The CDR3 is 15 residues long. This TCR was recovered from a woman in her twenties or thirties in good health. Sequences were obtained from naive CD4+ T cells sorted from blood. Specified subset: CD45RA+ positively selected. The chain links TRBV28 to TRBJ1-3; no reliable D call. The CDR3 loop reads CASKGGDRSGNTIYF. CDR3 in DNA: TGTGCCAGCAAGGGCGGGGATCGCTCTGGAAACACCATATATTTT.